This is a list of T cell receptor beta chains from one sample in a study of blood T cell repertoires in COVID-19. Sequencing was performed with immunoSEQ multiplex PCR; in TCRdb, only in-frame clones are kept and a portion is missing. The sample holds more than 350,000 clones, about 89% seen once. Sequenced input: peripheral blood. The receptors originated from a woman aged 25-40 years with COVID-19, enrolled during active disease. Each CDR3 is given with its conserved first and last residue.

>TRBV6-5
CASSTRQSGANVLTF
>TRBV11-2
CASSLFYGQDNEQFF
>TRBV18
CASSPVGGDHGYTF
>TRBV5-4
CASSSADRALWSYTF
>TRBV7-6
CASSLAASATVNWNEQFF
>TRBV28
CASSIDSVRDRFHF
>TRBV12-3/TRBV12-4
CASRGGRVSGYTF
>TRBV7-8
CASSQGSAASSYNSPLHF
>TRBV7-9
CAREGQGFHTGELFF
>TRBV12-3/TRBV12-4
CASRTGGETEAFF
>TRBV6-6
CASSYPGTSSETQYF
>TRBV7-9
CASSLAVGARDSPLHF
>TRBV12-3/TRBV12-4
CASSFWGEGYTF
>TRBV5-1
CASSPGGRDYGYTF
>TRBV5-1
CASSSVAGEETQYF
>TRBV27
CASSFATGSYNEQFF
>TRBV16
CASSQGRDHLNEQFF
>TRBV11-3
CASSLDERGWTSGSTDTQYF
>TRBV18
CASSTTGGRETQYF
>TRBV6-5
CASSPDGGRNEQFF
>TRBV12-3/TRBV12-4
CASSLAGQGKLFF
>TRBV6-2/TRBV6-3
CASSYGSLAAEAFF
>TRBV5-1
CASSLGTANTGELFF
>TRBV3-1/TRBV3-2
CASMGRHQNTEAFF
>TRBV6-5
CASSRQGSYGYTF
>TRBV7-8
CASIRLASNTGELFF
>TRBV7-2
CASSLDTGPEETQYF
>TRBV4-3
CASSQQSGSYEQYF
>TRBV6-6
CASSSETKNWDEQFF
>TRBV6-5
CASSYITGSDTQYF